The 4 T cell receptor beta chains listed next were all sequenced from one sample in a study of low-dose radiotherapy and immunotherapy resistance in tumors. TRAV- and TRBV-specific primers were used for first-strand cDNA, which covered alpha and beta chains. The authors amplified TCRs for 20 PCR cycles with a constant-region primer and a V-primer adapter. TCRdb reprocessed the reads via MiXCR and lists one record per CDR3 protein. Of 64,000 or so distinct CDR3 sequences in the sample, 30% to 40% were seen once. Time point meaning: before trial treatment. This specimen was PBMCs, taken before treatment. These receptors were taken from a female donor with ovarian cancer.

Turning to this clonotype: With a far larger clone one base away, a read error is the likely cause. The V gene is TRBV13, the J gene TRBJ2-1; D might be TRBD1 or TRBD2, each matching 6 bases. The germline CDR1 and CDR2 sequences are PRHDT and FYEKMQ (reference sequence). The CDR3 is 11 amino acids. V lost 10 bases to trimming and J lost 10 bases, with 14 bases between them. CDR3 amino acids: CAIAGQYEQFF. In nucleotides, the CDR3 is TGTGCCATCGCGGGACAATACGAGCAGTTCTTC.

This clonotype has just a few counts. With a far larger clone one base away, a read error is the likely cause. The rearrangement links TRBV7-2 to TRBJ2-1; D uncertain. The CDR3 is 14 residues long. Trimming stripped 3 bases from V and 10 bases from J, with 16 bases between. Germline assignment: CDR1 SGHTA and CDR2 FQGNSA. The CDR3 sequence: CASSFRGTTYEQFF. As DNA, the CDR3 is TGTGCCAGCAGCTTTCGAGGCACAACCTACGAGCAGTTCTTC.

This clonotype has a handful of counts. This rearrangement joins TRBV18 to TRBJ1-5, with no clear D. Germline CDR1 is KGHSH and CDR2 is LQKENI. V gave up 3 bases and J gave up 1 base, with 4 bases separating them. The CDR3 extends over 13 amino acids. The CDR3 sequence is CASSPASNQPQHF. The CDR3 DNA reads TGTGCCAGCTCACCGGCGAGCAATCAGCCCCAGCATTTT.

The rearrangement joins TRBV12-3 or TRBV12-4 to TRBJ2-1; 7 nucleotides agree with TRBD1. The junction had 6 bases not matched to a gene; V was cut back by 7 bases and J by 6 bases. The CDR3 runs 13 residues. The DNA of the CDR3 is TGTGCCAGCACCACGGCAGGGGGCAATGAGCAGTTCTTC. It translates to CASTTAGGNEQFF.